The present T cell receptor beta chain was sequenced within a study of blood T cell repertoires in COVID-19. Germline trimming cut 11 bases from V and 10 bases from J; bases unmatched to any gene: 6. Per the germline V gene, CDR1 is LNHDA and CDR2 is SQIVND (reference sequence). The CDR3 runs 12 residues. Assay used: immunoSEQ multiplex PCR; TCRdb lists only in-frame clones, some missing. The profile shows 240,000 or so clones, 75% to 85% of them singletons. Material for sequencing was peripheral blood. The source of this sequence is an elderly woman with COVID-19, enrolled during active disease. The V call is TRBV19, the J call TRBJ1-6; 9 positions agree with TRBD1. CDR3 sequence (DNA): TGTGCCGGTGGACAGGGGAACTCACCCCTCCACTTT. Its translation: CAGGQGNSPLHF.